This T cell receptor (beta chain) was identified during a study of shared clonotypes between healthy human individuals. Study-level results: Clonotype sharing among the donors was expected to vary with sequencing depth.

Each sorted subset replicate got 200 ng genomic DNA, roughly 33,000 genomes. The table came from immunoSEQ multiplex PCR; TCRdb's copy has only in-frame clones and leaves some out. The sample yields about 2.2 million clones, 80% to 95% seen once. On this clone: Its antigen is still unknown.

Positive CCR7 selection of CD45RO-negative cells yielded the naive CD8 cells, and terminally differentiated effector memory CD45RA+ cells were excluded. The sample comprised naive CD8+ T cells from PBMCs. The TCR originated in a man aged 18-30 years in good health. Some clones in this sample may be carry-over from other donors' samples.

The CDR3 coding sequence is TGTGCCAGCAGCTTAGGGGTGACTTTCACAGATACGCAGTATTTT. Its translation: CASSLGVTFTDTQYF. J is TRBJ2-3 and V is TRBV11-2; D is undetermined. Per the germline V gene, CDR1 is SGHAT and CDR2 is FQNNGV. The CDR3 length is 15 residues. Trimming cost V 1 base and J 2 bases, with 10 bases left between them.